A selection of T cell receptor beta chains follows, all from one sample in a study of blood T cell repertoires in COVID-19. Profiling relied on immunoSEQ multiplex PCR, and the TCRdb table lists in-frame clones only, not all of them. Of about 16,000 clones listed, 85% to 90% are singletons. Source material: peripheral blood. The source is a man aged 60 to 75 with acute or convalescent COVID-19. CDR3s include the opening cysteine and the closing phenylalanine or tryptophan. D genes are given only for firm matches. Clone size appears in some rows only: once, few, many, or a class for an expanded clone.

j_call | v_call | clone_size | d_call | cdr3_aa | cdr3_nt
TRBJ1-2 | TRBV28 | . | . | CASGFPKQGKSYGYTF | TGTGCCAGCGGTTTTCCCAAACAGGGCAAGTCCTATGGCTACACCTTC
TRBJ2-2 | TRBV4-1 | . | TRBD1 | CASTRDRVSGELFF | TGCGCCAGCACCCGGGACAGGGTTTCCGGGGAGCTGTTTTTT
TRBJ1-4 | TRBV28 | once | TRBD1 | CASSPAGQGNEKLFF | TGTGCCAGCAGTCCTGCGGGACAGGGGAATGAAAAACTGTTTTTT
TRBJ1-4 | TRBV7-6 | . | . | CASSGGVATNEKLFF | TGTGCCAGCAGCGGGGGGGTGGCAACTAATGAAAAACTGTTTTTT
TRBJ2-2 | TRBV3-1/TRBV3-2 | . | TRBD2 | CASSRGLAENLFTGELFF | TGTGCCAGCAGCCGAGGACTAGCGGAGAACCTATTTACCGGGGAGCTGTTTTTT
TRBJ2-2 | TRBV7-9 | . | . | CAPPTRGGELFF | TGTGCCCCCCCGACCCGGGGCGGGGAGCTGTTTTTT
TRBJ2-1 | TRBV6-5 | . | TRBD2 | CASSYWGSGSDEQFF | TGTGCCAGCAGTTACTGGGGTAGCGGGAGCGATGAGCAGTTCTTC
TRBJ1-2 | TRBV28 | few | TRBD1 | CASTGTGWLRVDGYTF | TGTGCCAGTACCGGGACAGGATGGTTAAGGGTGGATGGCTACACCTTC
TRBJ1-4 | TRBV6-5 | . | . | CASSYSPRTANEKLFF | TGTGCCAGCAGTTACTCCCCCCGGACAGCTAATGAAAAACTGTTTTTT
TRBJ1-6 | TRBV5-5 | . | . | CASGDYGNSPLHF | TGTGCCAGCGGTGACTACGGCAATTCACCCCTCCACTTT